The TCR beta chain under discussion was sequenced for a study of T cells in Graves' hyperthyroidism and ophthalmopathy. Researchers amplified the TCR beta CDR3 regions from RNA transcripts. Carried out on the TCR CDR3, a first-round RT-PCR used the HTBI primer set. MiXCR, run by TCRdb on the multiplex PCR reads, gives a single entry per CDR3 protein. The data contain about 250,000 distinct CDR3 sequences, approximately 25% of them singletons. Germline CDR1 SGHTA, CDR2 FQGTGA. With 2 bases removed from V and 2 bases from J, the gap between germline ends came to 12 bases. The CDR3 is 15 amino acids. The sample consisted of blood. The sequence derives from a woman in her 40s with Graves' ophthalmopathy. The genes are TRBV7-3 and TRBJ2-5; D is possibly TRBD2 (5 bases). CDR3 in amino acids: CASSLGGTKQETQYF. The CDR3 DNA sequence: TGTGCCAGCAGCTTAGGAGGAACAAAACAAGAGACCCAGTACTTC.